This TCR beta chain was documented in a study of T cell responses to AZD1222 COVID-19 vaccine. Study-level results: Dominant CD4 TCR responses targeted spike regions 160-218 and 743-854. The reported proportion of spike-specific TCRs targeting unmutated variant regions was nearly half. Among the donors, most were white British and more were female, and clonal diversity was possibly underestimated. Receipt of two AZD1222 doses was followed by a rise in Spike-specific TCR breadth and depth.

Measured with immunoSEQ multiplex PCR; TCRdb has only the in-frame clones, and not every one. The table has about 180,000 clones, more than 90% seen once; the top ten hold about 2.5%. Comment on this clone: Antigen: not known.

CDR3 length equals 14 residues. The V gene's germline CDR1 is SEHNR and CDR2 FQNEAQ (reference sequence). The V end was cut by 5 bases, the J end by 7 bases, with 15 bases between. The V call is TRBV7-9, the J call TRBJ1-3; D gene unclear. The clonotype originates from an adult in good health. The sequenced sample was peripheral blood, obtained on day 0 of AZD1222 vaccination. The CDR3: CASSPQDGRNTIYF. CDR3 DNA: TGTGCCAGCAGCCCCCAAGACGGGCGGAACACCATATATTTT.